This T cell receptor beta chain was sequenced for a study of T cell responses to AZD1222 COVID-19 vaccine (TCRdb year 2021). Background for the entire study: AZD1222 recipients given second doses at about 4 weeks or at about 12 weeks were pooled, since spike-specific TCR depth and breadth were not found to differ between the two schedules. TCR sequencing was performed for roughly 250 trial participants, of whom around 200 were given two doses of AZD1222 and around 25 were given two doses of MenACWY control vaccine. Trial participants were enrolled into age subgroups of 18-55, 56-69 and 70-plus years, which contained 148, 28 and 57 TCR-sequenced participants, respectively.

The label giving this sample's time point can be read as: baseline before first vaccination. The vaccinee samples were drawn from two UK trials, COV001 and COV002, one of which was a single-blind randomized controlled phase 2/3 trial testing AZD1222 (ChAdOx1 nCoV-19) in healthy adults. For TCRbeta chain sequencing, PBMC samples were collected from trial participants at day 0 and at day 28 after the second dose. The CDR3 regions of human TCRbeta chains were subjected to immunosequencing. As for the authors' bioinformatics: Repertoire TCRs were matched against a reference library of SARS-CoV-2-specific TCRs generated with the MIRA antigen-specificity platform. Breadth was defined as the fraction of unique TCRs that were SARS-CoV-2-associated. Depth was defined as the fraction of total T cells that were SARS-CoV-2-associated. Using the MIRA data, each spike-specific TCR was mapped to the spike region that the TCR reacts to and placed in a CD4 or CD8 class. Log10-transformed breadth and depth values were compared by one-way ANOVA with Sidak's multiple comparisons tests. TCRdb stores this immuneACCESS table with in-frame sequences only. Part of the clones is absent; in the studies checked, under half of the shortfall reflects unresolved V genes, and no reason is known for the rest. Clonal size and the V and J genes are those of that table, whereas D and trimming came from the DNA. Across this sample there are around 120,000 clones, with about 91% seen only once. The ten biggest clones cover approximately 5.4% of the sample.

The research as a whole found: Most participants were white British and females outnumbered males, and the authors suggested that clonal diversity may have been underestimated. Conclusions about previously exposed vaccinees are limited because only 5 or 6 AZD1222 recipients were SARS-CoV-2 seropositive at baseline. The 56-69-year group was small, and its depth increase did not reach significance, likely because of low power. A significant rise in spike-specific TCR breadth and depth was observed after two AZD1222 doses relative to day 0 and relative to MenACWY recipients. Because no day 14 peak-response samples were available, the repertoires could be characterized only after the peak T cell response. The vaccine-associated CD4 TCRs covered the entire spike protein, and the dominant responses fell in regions 160-218 and 743-854. Reportedly, close to half of the unique spike-specific TCRs recognized epitopes lying outside the regions that are mutated in the B.1.351 and B.1.1.7 variants.

From cysteine to phenylalanine, the CDR3 is 13 amino acids long. Just CDR3 DNA is preserved here, 39 bases in frame from base 1. After removal of 5 bases from V and 3 bases from J, the junction retains 2 bases not matched to a gene. As for this clone: Its specific antigen is unknown. Nothing much larger sits one base from this clone, and base qualities are not available.

The sequence is built from TRBV12-3 or TRBV12-4 and TRBJ1-2; 8 junctional bases match TRBD1. The sequence was obtained from an adult in good health. The sample in question was peripheral blood, obtained on day 0 of AZD1222 vaccination. The CDR3 protein sequence reads: CASSPGGDYGYTF. The base sequence is TGTGCCAGCAGTCCAGGGGGCGACTATGGCTACACCTTC.